The 26 T cell receptor beta chains below come from one sample, sequenced in a study of shared clonotypes between healthy human individuals. TCRdb keeps only in-frame clones here, not all; method: immunoSEQ multiplex PCR. Among more than 2,000,000 clones listed, roughly 92% were seen once. The specimen sequenced was naive CD4+ T cells sorted from blood. The subset denotes: CD45RA+ positively selected. The origin of the receptors is a man aged 18 to 29 in good health.

The V gene is TRBV5-1, the J gene TRBJ2-5; D assignment may be TRBD1 or TRBD2 (5 bases each). The germline gives CDR1 SGHRS, CDR2 YFSETQ. The CDR3 consists of 15 residues. The V end was cut by 1 base, the J end by 4 bases, with 14 bases between. The CDR3 region has the DNA TGCGCCAGCAGCTTGACGCAGGGCGGAGGAGAGACCCAGTACTTC. Its translation: CASSLTQGGGETQYF. Variable domain in full (rest from reference TRBV5-1 and TRBJ2-5): KAGVTQTPRYLIKTRGQQVTLSCSPISGHRSVSWYQQTPGQGLQFLFEYFSETQRNKGNFPGRFSGRQFSNSRSEMNVSTLELGDSALYLCASSLTQGGGETQYFGPGTRLLVL.

The count of this clone is one. Mismatch with germline at one junction end may stem from a read error. This same CDR3 is encoded by further DNA sequences in the sample. The rearrangement uses TRBV7-8 and TRBJ1-4; D is unclear. The CDR3 length is 13 residues. CDR1 SGHVS and CDR2 FQNEAQ come from the germline V gene. As DNA, the CDR3 is TGTGCCAGCAGCCTAGCGTTAGGCGAAAAACTGTTTTTT. Protein: CASSLALGEKLFF.

The J gene is TRBJ2-1, the V gene TRBV18; tentatively, D is TRBD1 (6 bases). The CDR3 length is 16 residues. V gave up 4 bases and J gave up 4 bases, with 17 bases separating them. CDR1 and CDR2 (germline): KGHSH, LQKENI. The DNA of the CDR3 is TGTGCCAGCTCACAGACCGGGACACCTACATACAATGAGCAGTTCTTC. Translated, it gives CASSQTGTPTYNEQFF.

V gene TRBV27 combines with J gene TRBJ2-3, with TRBD2 matching over 11 bases. Trimming removed 6 bases from V and 7 bases from J; junction bases left unmatched: 6. The CDR3 runs to 14 residues. The germline CDR1 and CDR2 sequences are MNHEY and SMNVEV (reference sequence). CDR3 sequence: CASSIAGGANTQYF. CDR3 coding DNA: TGTGCCAGCAGCATAGCGGGAGGGGCGAATACGCAGTATTTT.

V is TRBV5-1 and J is TRBJ2-5; no clear D gene. The V end lost 0 bases, the J end lost 2 bases, and 8 bases lay between the germline ends. The CDR3 is made up of 14 amino acids. The germline V gene has CDR1 SGHRS and CDR2 YFSETQ. CDR3: CASSLGNGQETQYF. The DNA of the CDR3 is TGCGCCAGCAGCTTGGGAAACGGGCAAGAGACCCAGTACTTC.

Only a few counts were recorded for this clone. V gene TRBV19 combines with J gene TRBJ1-5; 9 bases align to TRBD1. J gave up 3 bases and V 3 bases, and 3 bases lay outside the gene matches. From germline, CDR1 is LNHDA and CDR2 SQIVND (reference sequence). This CDR3 spans 15 amino acids. CDR3 residues: CASSIVQGANQPQHF. The CDR3 DNA sequence: TGTGCCAGTAGTATTGTACAGGGGGCCAATCAGCCCCAGCATTTT. Full variable domain (missing parts from reference TRBV19 and TRBJ1-5): DGGITQSPKYLFRKEGQNVTLSCEQNLNHDAMYWYRQDPGQGLRLIYYSQIVNDFQKGDIAEGYSVSREKKESFPLTVTSAQKNPTAFYLCASSIVQGANQPQHFGDGTRLSIL.

The chain is built from TRBV19 and TRBJ1-6; no reliable D call. Per germline, CDR1 LNHDA and CDR2 SQIVND (reference sequence). The CDR3 contains 13 residues. In DNA form, the CDR3 reads TGTGCAGTTAGAGGTGCCAATAATTCACCCCTCCACTTT. Amino acids: CAVRGANNSPLHF.

A remark on this clone: Other DNA sequences from this sample encode an identical CDR3 as well. The chain employs TRBV6-5 and TRBJ2-7; no definite D call. The ends were cut back, 4 bases at V and 2 bases at J, with 3 bases in the middle. This CDR3 is built from 11 residues. Germline-derived CDR1 and CDR2 are MNHEY and SVGAGI. The CDR3 coding sequence is TGTGCCAGCAGTTCTACCTACGAGCAGTACTTC. As protein: CASSSTYEQYF.

The J gene is TRBJ1-2, the V gene TRBV19, with 10 nucleotides matching TRBD1. From germline, CDR1 is LNHDA and CDR2 SQIVND (reference sequence). The CDR3 loop spans 17 amino acids. Losses at the gene ends were 6 bases for V and 7 bases for J; bases not matched to a gene: 17. The CDR3 coding sequence is TGTGCCAGTAGCCTGCCTGGGGACAGGGGAGGAGGAAGTGGCTACACCTTC. Translated: CASSLPGDRGGGSGYTF.

Only one count was recorded for this clone. This chain links TRBV5-6 with TRBJ2-5; TRBD2 matches at 14 bases. Germline loops: CDR1 SGHDT, CDR2 YYEEEE. The CDR3 totals 18 residues. V gave up 1 base and J gave up 4 bases; unmatched junction bases: 9. This CDR3 reads CASSLYKGLAGGGETQYF. CDR3 nucleotides: TGTGCCAGCAGCTTGTATAAAGGACTAGCGGGAGGAGGAGAGACCCAGTACTTC.

The CDR3 region is CASYRDWNYNEQFF. CDR3 DNA: TGCGCCAGTTACCGGGACTGGAACTACAATGAGCAGTTCTTC. V and J are TRBV5-1 and TRBJ2-1; tentative D call: TRBD2 (6 bases). Germline CDR1 is SGHRS and CDR2 is YFSETQ. The CDR3 consists of 14 residues. The germline V and J ends were trimmed by 8 bases and 3 bases, with 15 bases remaining between them.

A single count supports this clone. The CDR3 region has the DNA TGTGCCAGCAGCTTCGTGGAGAGCACAGATACGCAGTATTTT. Amino acids: CASSFVESTDTQYF. The chain employs TRBV7-9 and TRBJ2-3; D is uncertain. Germline CDR1 reads SEHNR; CDR2 reads FQNEAQ (reference sequence). The CDR3 loop spans 14 amino acids. V was cut by 3 bases and J by 0 bases, with 7 bases left in between.

V and J are TRBV6-5 and TRBJ1-6, with no clear D. This CDR3 has 14 residues. With 2 bases removed from V and 11 bases from J, the gap between germline ends came to 13 bases. Per the germline V gene, CDR1 is MNHEY and CDR2 is SVGAGI. DNA of the CDR3: TGTGCCAGCAGTTACGTTGGGGAAACGGCACCCCTCCACTTT. It encodes CASSYVGETAPLHF.

The chain carries TRBV7-2 and TRBJ2-1; tentatively, D is TRBD2 (6 bases). The CDR3 is made up of 15 amino acids. Trimming removed 1 base at V and 6 bases at J, with 13 bases between. In germline, CDR1 is SGHTA, CDR2 FQGNSA. The CDR3, as DNA: TGTGCCAGCAGCTTAGATGTGGCGGGGTTCAATGAGCAGTTCTTC. Translation gives CASSLDVAGFNEQFF.

The gene calls are TRBV15 and TRBJ2-1; 10 bases align to TRBD2. This CDR3 is 13 amino acids long. Germline V CDR1 and CDR2: LNHNV, YYDKDF (reference sequence). Trimming removed 7 bases from V and 4 bases from J; junction bases left unmatched: 1. The CDR3 loop reads CATMGLAYNEQFF. CDR3 sequence (DNA): TGTGCCACCATGGGACTAGCGTACAATGAGCAGTTCTTC.

This clone was counted a single time. V and J are TRBV28 and TRBJ2-1; 8 nucleotides line up with TRBD1. The germline CDR1 and CDR2 sequences are MDHEN and SYDVKM. Trimming at V came to 7 bases and at J to 9 bases, leaving 5 bases not matched to a gene. CDR3 length: 12 residues. The CDR3, as DNA: TGTGCCAGCATCCGACAGGGGTTTGAGCAGTTCTTC. Amino acids: CASIRQGFEQFF.

As for this clone: Other DNA sequences in the same sample also yield this CDR3. The chain employs TRBV6-1 and TRBJ1-5; the D gene is possibly TRBD1 (5 bases). Germline loops: CDR1 MNHNS, CDR2 SASEGT. V was cut by 2 bases and J by 6 bases, with 8 bases left in between. The CDR3 totals 13 residues. CDR3 residues: CASSEQGGQPQHF. CDR3 nucleotides: TGTGCCAGCAGTGAACAGGGAGGTCAGCCCCAGCATTTT.

The rearrangement links TRBV30 to TRBJ2-3; weak D call: TRBD2 (6 bases). The CDR3 totals 15 residues. Germline loops: CDR1 GTSNPN, CDR2 SVGIG (reference sequence). V was clipped by 1 base and J by 0 bases, with 11 bases between them. CDR3 sequence reads: CAWSGGGKSTDTQYF. CDR3 sequence (DNA): TGTGCCTGGAGTGGTGGAGGGAAGAGCACAGATACGCAGTATTTT.

Only a few counts were recorded for this clone. The chain joins TRBV21-1 to TRBJ2-2; the table calls TRBD1, which could not be checked here. TRBV21-1 constitutes a pseudogene. The CDR3 loop spans 15 amino acids. The CDR3 loop reads CASSKGTGARGELFF. In nucleotides, the CDR3 is TGTGCCAGCAGCAAAGGAACAGGGGCACGCGGGGAGCTGTTTTTT.

This chain joins TRBV25-1 and TRBJ2-5; D remains ambiguous. CDR3 length: 12 amino acids. Germline CDR1 and CDR2: MGHDK and SYGVNS. Deletions cut 6 bases from V and 7 bases from J, with 12 bases between. The CDR3, as DNA: TGTGCCAGCAGCCTCGGTTTCGGGACCCAGTACTTC. Amino acids: CASSLGFGTQYF. The whole variable domain, remainder taken from reference TRBV25-1 and TRBJ2-5, is EADIYQTPRYLVIGTGKKITLECSQTMGHDKMYWYQQDPGMELHLIHYSYGVNSTEKGDLSSESTVSRIRTEHFPLTLESARPSHTSQYLCASSLGFGTQYFGPGTRLLVL.

CDR3 sequence: CASSEEAGTEKLFF. For the CDR3, the DNA is TGTGCCAGCAGTGAAGAGGCAGGAACTGAAAAACTGTTTTTT. The chain couples TRBV6-1 to TRBJ1-4; no definite D call. The germline CDR1 and CDR2 sequences are MNHNS and SASEGT. V was pared by 1 base and J by 7 bases, with 10 bases between. CDR3 size: 14 residues.

The chain has TRBV25-1 and TRBJ2-1; D ambiguous. The CDR3 has 17 residues. CDR1 and CDR2 (germline): MGHDK, SYGVNS. V was pared by 4 bases and J by 0 bases, with 16 bases between. The CDR3 DNA reads TGTGCCAGCAGTGCCCCAATGGGTCATAGCTCCTACAATGAGCAGTTCTTC. Its translation is CASSAPMGHSSYNEQFF.

This clone appeared a single time. This sequence joins TRBV2 and TRBJ1-2; TRBD1 is a possible D gene (5 bases). Trimming cost V 4 bases and J 7 bases, with 16 bases left between them. CDR1 SNHLY and CDR2 FYNNEI come from the germline V gene. The CDR3 totals 14 residues. For the CDR3, the DNA is TGTGCCAGCAGTGTCCTCCAGGGAAGGGGTGGCTACACCTTC. Translation: CASSVLQGRGGYTF.

The rearrangement joins TRBV28 to TRBJ1-6; possibly TRBD1 for D (6 bases). Trimming shortened V by 3 bases and J by 14 bases, and 17 bases separated the two germline ends. The germline V gene encodes CDR1 MDHEN and CDR2 SYDVKM. The CDR3 totals 14 residues. The DNA for the CDR3 is TGTGCCAGCAGTTTCGGGACAAGCCTTGGATCCCTCCACTTT. Its translation: CASSFGTSLGSLHF.

The chain recombines TRBV18 with TRBJ1-1; no reliable D call. CDR1 and CDR2 (germline): KGHSH, LQKENI. CDR3 length equals 13 residues. Trimming pared 5 bases from V and 8 bases from J, leaving 15 bases between. The CDR3 spells CASSSRIGGEAFF. The CDR3 coding sequence is TGTGCCAGCTCATCTCGGATCGGAGGGGAAGCTTTCTTT.

The chain joins TRBV21-1 to TRBJ1-2; the table's D call, TRBD1, has no DNA check behind it. TRBV21-1 is marked as a pseudogene. The CDR3 covers 14 residues. In DNA form, the CDR3 reads TGTGCCAGCAGCAACGGCGACAGGAACTATGGCTACACCTTC. As protein: CASSNGDRNYGYTF.